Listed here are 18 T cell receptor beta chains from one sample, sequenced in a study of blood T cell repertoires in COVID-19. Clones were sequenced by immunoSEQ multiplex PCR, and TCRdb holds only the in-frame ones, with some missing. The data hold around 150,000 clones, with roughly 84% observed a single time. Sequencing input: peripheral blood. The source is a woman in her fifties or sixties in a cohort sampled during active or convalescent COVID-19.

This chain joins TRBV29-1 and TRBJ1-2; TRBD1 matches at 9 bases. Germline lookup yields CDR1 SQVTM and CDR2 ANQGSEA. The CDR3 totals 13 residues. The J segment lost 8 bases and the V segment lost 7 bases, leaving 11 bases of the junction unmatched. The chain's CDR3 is CSARPGQGNGYTF. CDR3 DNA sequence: TGCAGCGCAAGACCGGGACAGGGTAACGGCTACACCTTC.

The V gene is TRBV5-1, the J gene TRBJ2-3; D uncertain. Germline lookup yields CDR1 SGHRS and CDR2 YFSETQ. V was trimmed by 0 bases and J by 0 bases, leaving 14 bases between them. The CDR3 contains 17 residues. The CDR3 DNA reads TGCGCCAGCAGCTTGGGGCACAACAGCCCTAGCACAGATACGCAGTATTTT. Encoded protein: CASSLGHNSPSTDTQYF.

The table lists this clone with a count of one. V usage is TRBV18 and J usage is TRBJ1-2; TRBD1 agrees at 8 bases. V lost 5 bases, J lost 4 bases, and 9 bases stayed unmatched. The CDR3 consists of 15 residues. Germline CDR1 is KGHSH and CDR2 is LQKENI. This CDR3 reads CASSTGTGGFYGYTF. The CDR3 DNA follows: TGTGCCAGCTCAACCGGGACAGGTGGATTCTATGGCTACACCTTC.

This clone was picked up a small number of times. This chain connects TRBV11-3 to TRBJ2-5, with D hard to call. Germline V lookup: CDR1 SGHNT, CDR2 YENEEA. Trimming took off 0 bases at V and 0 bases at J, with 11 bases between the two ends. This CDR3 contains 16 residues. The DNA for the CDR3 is TGTGCCAGCAGCTTAGACGTTATTGGCCACCAAGAGACCCAGTACTTC. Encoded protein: CASSLDVIGHQETQYF.

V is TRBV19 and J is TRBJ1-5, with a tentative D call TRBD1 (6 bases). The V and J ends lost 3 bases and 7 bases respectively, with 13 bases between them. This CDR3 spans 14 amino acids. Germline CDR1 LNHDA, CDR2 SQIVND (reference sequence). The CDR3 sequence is CASSMVDSQQPQHF. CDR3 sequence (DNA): TGTGCCAGTAGTATGGTGGACAGCCAACAGCCCCAGCATTTT.

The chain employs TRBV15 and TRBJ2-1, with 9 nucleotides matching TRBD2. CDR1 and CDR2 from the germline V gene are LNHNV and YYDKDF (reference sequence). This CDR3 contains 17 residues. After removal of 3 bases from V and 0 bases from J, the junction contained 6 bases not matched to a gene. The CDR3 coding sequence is TGTGCCACCAGCAGGCCTAGCGGGATCAGCTCCTACAATGAGCAGTTCTTC. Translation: CATSRPSGISSYNEQFF.

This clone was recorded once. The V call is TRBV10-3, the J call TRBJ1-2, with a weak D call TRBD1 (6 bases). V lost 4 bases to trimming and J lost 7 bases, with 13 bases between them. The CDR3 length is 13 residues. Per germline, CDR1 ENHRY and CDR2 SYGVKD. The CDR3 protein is CAISGTGSGGYTF. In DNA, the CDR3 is TGTGCCATCAGTGGAACAGGGTCAGGTGGCTACACCTTC.

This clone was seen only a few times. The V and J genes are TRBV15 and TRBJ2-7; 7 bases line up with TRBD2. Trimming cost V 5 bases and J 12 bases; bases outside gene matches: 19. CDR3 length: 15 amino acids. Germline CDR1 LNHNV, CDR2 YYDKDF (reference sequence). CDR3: CATSSDGAGITRVYF. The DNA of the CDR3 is TGTGCCACCAGCTCCGACGGAGCGGGGATTACGAGGGTGTACTTC.

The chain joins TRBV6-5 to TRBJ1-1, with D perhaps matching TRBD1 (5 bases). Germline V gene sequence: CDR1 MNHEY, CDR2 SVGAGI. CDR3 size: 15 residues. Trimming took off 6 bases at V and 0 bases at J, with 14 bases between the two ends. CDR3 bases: TGTGCCAGCAGACCCACAGGTACCATGAACACTGAAGCTTTCTTT. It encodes CASRPTGTMNTEAFF.

CDR3 bases: TGCGCCAGCAGCACCGGTGGGACAGAGTACGAGCAGTACTTC. Protein: CASSTGGTEYEQYF. J is TRBJ2-7 and V is TRBV5-1; the match to TRBD1 covers 7 bases. This CDR3 is 14 amino acids long. Germline V CDR1 and CDR2: SGHRS, YFSETQ. After removal of 4 bases from V and 4 bases from J, the junction contained 8 bases not matched to a gene.

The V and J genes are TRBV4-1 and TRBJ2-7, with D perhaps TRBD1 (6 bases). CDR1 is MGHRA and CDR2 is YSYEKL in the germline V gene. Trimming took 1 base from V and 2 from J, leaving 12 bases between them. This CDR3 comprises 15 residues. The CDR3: CASSQVHDRPYEQYF. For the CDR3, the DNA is TGCGCCAGCAGCCAAGTCCACGACAGGCCCTACGAGCAGTACTTC.

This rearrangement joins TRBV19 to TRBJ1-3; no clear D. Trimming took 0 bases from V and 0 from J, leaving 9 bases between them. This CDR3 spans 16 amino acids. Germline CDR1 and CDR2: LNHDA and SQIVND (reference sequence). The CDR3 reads CASSIDRPYSGNTIYF. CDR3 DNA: TGTGCCAGTAGTATAGACAGGCCCTACTCTGGAAACACCATATATTTT.

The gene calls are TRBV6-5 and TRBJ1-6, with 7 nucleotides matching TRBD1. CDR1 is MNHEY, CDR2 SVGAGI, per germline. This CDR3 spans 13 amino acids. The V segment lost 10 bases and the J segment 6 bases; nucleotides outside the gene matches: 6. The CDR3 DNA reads TGTGCCACCAACCGGGACAGTAATTCACCCCTCCACTTT. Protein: CATNRDSNSPLHF.

The CDR3 protein is CASSQEGTGGSPLHF. As DNA, the CDR3 is TGCGCCAGCAGCCAAGAGGGGACAGGGGGTTCACCCCTCCACTTT. The V call is TRBV4-3, the J call TRBJ1-6; 11 nucleotides agree with TRBD1. The CDR3 is 15 amino acids. The germline V gene encodes CDR1 LGHNA and CDR2 YSLEER. V shed 0 bases, J shed 9 bases, and the junction held 1 base outside the gene matches.

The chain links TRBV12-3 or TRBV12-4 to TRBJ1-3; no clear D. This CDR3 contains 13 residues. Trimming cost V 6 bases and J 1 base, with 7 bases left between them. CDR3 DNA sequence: TGTGCCAGCAGACCGGGATCTGGAAACACCATATATTTT. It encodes CASRPGSGNTIYF.

The CDR3 loop is CASQPNSGQHVTQYF. Written as DNA, the CDR3 is TGCGCCAGCCAACCTAACTCGGGACAGCACGTTACGCAGTATTTT. The chain links TRBV5-1 to TRBJ2-3; 7 bases line up with TRBD1. V lost 7 bases, J lost 8 bases, and 16 bases stayed unmatched. The V gene's germline CDR1 is SGHRS and CDR2 YFSETQ. The CDR3 sequence is 15 residues long.

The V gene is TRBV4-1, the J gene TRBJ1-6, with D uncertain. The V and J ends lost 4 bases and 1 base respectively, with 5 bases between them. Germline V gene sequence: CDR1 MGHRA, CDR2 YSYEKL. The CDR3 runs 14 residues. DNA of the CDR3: TGCGCCAGCAGCCCCCGGTCCTATAATTCACCCCTCCACTTT. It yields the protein CASSPRSYNSPLHF.

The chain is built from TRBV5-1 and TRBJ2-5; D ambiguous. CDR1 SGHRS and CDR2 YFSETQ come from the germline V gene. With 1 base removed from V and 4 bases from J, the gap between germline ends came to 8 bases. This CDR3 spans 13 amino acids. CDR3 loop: CASSLSPSETQYF. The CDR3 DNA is TGCGCCAGCAGCTTGAGCCCATCAGAGACCCAGTACTTC.